This T cell receptor (beta chain) derives from a study of blood T cell repertoires in COVID-19. TCRdb's copy holds only in-frame clones and misses some; the assay was immunoSEQ multiplex PCR. Of over 200,000 clones listed, 82% are singletons. Germline lookup yields CDR1 MNHEY and CDR2 SMNVEV (reference sequence). The CDR3 consists of 12 residues. Concerning this clone: The junction departs from the called germline gene at one end, perhaps through a read error.

This sequence was found in a man aged 40-50 years who had recovered from COVID-19. The sample taken for sequencing was PBMCs or T cells enriched from blood (not recorded which). The chain uses TRBV27 and TRBJ1-2, with TRBD1 identical over 8 bases. The CDR3 DNA is TGTGCCAGCAGGACCCGGGACAGGACTAACATCTTC. It codes for CASRTRDRTNIF.